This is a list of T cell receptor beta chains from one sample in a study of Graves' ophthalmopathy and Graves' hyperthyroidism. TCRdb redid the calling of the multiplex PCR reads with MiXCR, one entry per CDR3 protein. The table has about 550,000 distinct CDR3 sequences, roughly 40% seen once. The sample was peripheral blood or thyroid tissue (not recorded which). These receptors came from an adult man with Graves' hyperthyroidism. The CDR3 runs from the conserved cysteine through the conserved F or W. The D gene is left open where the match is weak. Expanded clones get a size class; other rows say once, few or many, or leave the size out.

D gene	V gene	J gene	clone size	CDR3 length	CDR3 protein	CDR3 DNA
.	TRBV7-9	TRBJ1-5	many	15	CASSQERDPRWPQHF	TGTGCCAGCAGCCAAGAGAGGGACCCCCGATGGCCCCAGCATTTT
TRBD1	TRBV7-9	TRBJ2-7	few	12	CASTRTGSEQYF	TGTGCCAGCACCAGGACAGGGAGCGAGCAGTACTTC
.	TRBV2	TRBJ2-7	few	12	CASSYGGFEQYF	TGTGCCAGCAGTTACGGAGGGTTCGAGCAGTACTTC
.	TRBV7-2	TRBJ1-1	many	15	CASSSTGRRNTEAFF	TGTGCCAGCAGCTCGACGGGACGGCGGAACACTGAAGCTTTCTTT
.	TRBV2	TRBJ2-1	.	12	CASSGGRDEQFF	TGTGCCAGCAGTGGAGGAAGAGACGAGCAGTTCTTC
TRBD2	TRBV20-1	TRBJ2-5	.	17	CSARDHAREGYNETQYF	TGCAGTGCTAGAGATCATGCGCGGGAGGGTTACAATGAGACCCAGTACTTC
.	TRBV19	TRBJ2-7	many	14	CASSITGYSGEQYF	TGTGCCAGTAGTATTACAGGATATAGTGGCGAGCAGTACTTC
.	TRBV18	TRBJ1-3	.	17	CASSPPGHRRSGNTIYF	TGTGCCAGCTCACCACCAGGACACCGACGCTCTGGAAACACCATATATTTT
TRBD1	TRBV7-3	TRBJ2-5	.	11	CASRGTGGQYF	TGTGCCAGCAGAGGAACAGGGGGCCAGTACTTC
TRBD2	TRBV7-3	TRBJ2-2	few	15	CASSLAGGPTGELFF	TGTGCCAGCAGCTTAGCGGGGGGGCCCACCGGGGAGCTGTTTTTT
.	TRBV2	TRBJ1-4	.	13	CASSGGGEGKLFF	TGTGCCAGCAGTGGGGGCGGTGAGGGAAAACTGTTTTTT
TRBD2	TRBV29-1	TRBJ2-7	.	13	CSVLGGVIYEQYF	TGCAGCGTATTGGGAGGGGTTATCTACGAGCAGTACTTC
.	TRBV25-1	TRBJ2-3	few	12	CASSERGDTQYF	TGTGCCAGCAGTGAAAGGGGAGATACGCAGTATTTT
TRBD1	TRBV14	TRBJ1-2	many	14	CASSRQGANYGYTF	TGTGCCAGCAGCCGACAGGGAGCTAACTATGGCTACACCTTC
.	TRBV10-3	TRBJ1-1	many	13	CAIRTGENTEAFF	TGTGCCATCAGAACAGGTGAGAACACTGAAGCTTTCTTT
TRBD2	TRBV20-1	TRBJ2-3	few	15	CSASGTTYSTDTQYF	TGCAGTGCATCCGGGACTACCTACAGCACAGATACGCAGTATTTT
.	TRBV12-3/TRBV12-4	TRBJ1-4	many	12	CASSPGGGKLFF	TGTGCCAGCAGCCCCGGGGGGGGGAAACTGTTTTTT
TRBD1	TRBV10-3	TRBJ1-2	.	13	CAIARQGVNGCTF	TGTGCCATCGCAAGACAGGGGGTGAATGGCTGCACCTTC
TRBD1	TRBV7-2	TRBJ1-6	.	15	CASSASGQGYSPLHF	TGTGCCAGCAGCGCATCGGGACAGGGGTATTCACCCCTCCACTTT
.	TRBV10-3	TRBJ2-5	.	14	CAISEGNSNQPQYF	TGTGCCATCAGTGAGGGAAATAGCAATCAGCCCCAGTACTTC
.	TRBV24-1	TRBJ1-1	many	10	CEAENTEAFF	TGTGAAGCCGAGAACACTGAAGCTTTCTTT
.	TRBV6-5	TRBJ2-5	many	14	CASSYFGRRETQYF	TGTGCCAGCAGTTATTTCGGCAGGAGAGAGACCCAGTACTTC
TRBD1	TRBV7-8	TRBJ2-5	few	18	CASSHVRNRDRGLETQYF	TGTGCCAGCAGCCACGTCAGAAACCGGGACAGGGGGTTGGAGACCCAGTACTTC
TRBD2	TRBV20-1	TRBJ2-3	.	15	CSASLRGGARDTQYF	TGCAGTGCCTCCCTCCGCGGGGGGGCACGGGATACGCAGTATTTT
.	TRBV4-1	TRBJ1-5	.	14	CTSSQDGSNQPQHF	TGCACCAGCAGCCAAGATGGTAGCAATCAGCCCCAGCATTTT
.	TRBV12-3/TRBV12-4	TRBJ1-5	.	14	CASSPNGGGQPQHF	TGTGCCAGCAGTCCCAATGGCGGCGGTCAGCCCCAGCATTTT
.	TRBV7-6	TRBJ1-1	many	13	CASSWGHPIEAFF	TGTGCCAGCAGCTGGGGACACCCCATTGAAGCTTTCTTT
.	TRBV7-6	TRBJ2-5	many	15	CASNLGAGSQETQYF	TGTGCCAGCAACTTAGGAGCAGGATCGCAAGAGACCCAGTACTTC
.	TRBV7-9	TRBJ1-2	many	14	CASSPRRSNYGYTF	TGTGCCAGCAGCCCCCGACGGAGTAACTATGGCTACACCTTC
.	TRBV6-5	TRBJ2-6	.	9	CASSPGLTF	TGTGCCAGCAGTCCCGGCCTGACTTTC
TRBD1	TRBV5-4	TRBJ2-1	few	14	CASSLARQGNEQFF	TGTGCCAGCAGCTTGGCCCGACAGGGGAATGAGCAGTTCTTC
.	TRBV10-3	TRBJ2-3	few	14	CAISVGSSTDTQYF	TGTGCCATCAGTGTTGGGTCAAGCACAGATACGCAGTATTTT
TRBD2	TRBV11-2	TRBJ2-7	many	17	CASSLASGRVFQYEQYF	TGTGCCAGCAGCTTAGCTAGCGGGAGAGTCTTTCAGTACGAGCAGTACTTC
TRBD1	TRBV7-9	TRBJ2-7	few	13	CASSKDRGGIQYF	TGTGCCAGCAGCAAGGACAGGGGAGGTATCCAGTACTTC
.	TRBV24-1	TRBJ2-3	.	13	CASPGPFTDTQYF	TGTGCCTCACCCGGGCCTTTTACAGATACGCAGTATTTT
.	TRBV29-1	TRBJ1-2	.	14	CSSYGLEAPYGYTF	TGCAGCAGTTACGGACTGGAGGCGCCCTATGGCTACACCTTC
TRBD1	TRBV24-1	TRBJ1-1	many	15	CATSDLNRGGTEAFF	TGTGCCACCAGTGATTTGAACAGGGGAGGGACTGAAGCTTTCTTT
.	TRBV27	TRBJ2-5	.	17	CASSFNRNGYRQETQYF	TGTGCCAGCAGTTTCAACAGGAACGGATACCGACAAGAGACCCAGTACTTC
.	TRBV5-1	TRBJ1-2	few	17	CASSTDMRAQIDYGYTF	TGCGCCAGCAGCACGGATATGAGGGCTCAGATCGACTATGGCTACACCTTC
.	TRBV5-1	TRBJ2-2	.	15	CASQKSGSHTGELFF	TGCGCCAGCCAAAAATCTGGGTCACACACCGGGGAGCTGTTTTTT
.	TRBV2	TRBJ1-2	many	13	CASSEDSSYGYTF	TGTGCCAGCAGTGAGGACAGTTCCTATGGCTACACCTTC
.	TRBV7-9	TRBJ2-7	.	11	CASSSGEEQYF	TGTGCCAGCAGCTCCGGGGAAGAGCAGTACTTC
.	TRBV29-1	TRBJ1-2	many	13	CSVAVGQDYGYTF	TGCAGCGTTGCGGTAGGGCAGGATTATGGCTACACCTTC
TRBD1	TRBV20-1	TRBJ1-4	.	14	CSATATGLGEKLFF	TGCAGTGCTACCGCGACAGGGCTGGGAGAAAAACTGTTTTTT
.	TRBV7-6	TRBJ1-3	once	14	CASSLEAGTNTIYF	TGTGCCAGCAGCTTAGAGGCAGGGACTAACACCATATATTTT
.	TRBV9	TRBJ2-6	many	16	CASSVLGRAGANVLTF	TGTGCCAGCAGCGTCTTAGGTCGGGCCGGGGCCAACGTCCTGACTTTC
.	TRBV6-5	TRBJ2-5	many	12	CASSYSLETQYF	TGTGCCAGCAGTTACTCATTGGAGACCCAGTACTTC
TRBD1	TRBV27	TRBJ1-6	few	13	CASSFTGDSPLHF	TGTGCCAGCAGTTTCACAGGGGATTCACCCCTCCACTTT